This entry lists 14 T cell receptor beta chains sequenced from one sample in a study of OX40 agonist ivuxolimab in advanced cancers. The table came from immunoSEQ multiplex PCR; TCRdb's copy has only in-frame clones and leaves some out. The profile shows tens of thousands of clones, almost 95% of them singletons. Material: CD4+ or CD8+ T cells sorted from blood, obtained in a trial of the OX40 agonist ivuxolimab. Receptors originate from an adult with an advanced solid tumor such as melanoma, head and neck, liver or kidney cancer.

The CDR3, as DNA: TGTGCCAGCAGCTTTATAGGGGATAGCAATCAGCCCCAGCATTTT. It codes for CASSFIGDSNQPQHF. The J gene is TRBJ1-5, the V gene TRBV7-9; D is perhaps TRBD1 (5 bases). The CDR3 covers 15 residues. The germline gives CDR1 SEHNR, CDR2 FQNEAQ (reference sequence). The V end lost 3 bases, the J end lost 0 bases, and 9 bases lay between the germline ends. Using reference TRBV7-9 and TRBJ1-5 for the parts outside the CDR3, the full variable domain is DTGVSQNPRHKITKRGQNVTFRCDPISEHNRLYWYRQTLGQGPEFLTYFQNEAQLEKSRLLSDRFSAERPKGSFSTLEIQRTEQGDSAMYLCASSFIGDSNQPQHFGDGTRLSIL.

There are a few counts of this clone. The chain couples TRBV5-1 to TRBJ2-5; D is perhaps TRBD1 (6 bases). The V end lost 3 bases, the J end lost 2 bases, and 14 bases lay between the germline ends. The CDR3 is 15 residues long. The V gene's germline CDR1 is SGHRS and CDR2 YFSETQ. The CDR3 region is CASSSSPGQQETQYF. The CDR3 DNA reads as TGCGCCAGCAGCTCCAGTCCCGGACAGCAAGAGACCCAGTACTTC.

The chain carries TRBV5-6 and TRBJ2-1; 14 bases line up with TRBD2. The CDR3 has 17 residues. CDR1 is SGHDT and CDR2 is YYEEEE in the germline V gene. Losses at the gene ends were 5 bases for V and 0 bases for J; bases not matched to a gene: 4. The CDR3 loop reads CASRRTSGGLSYNEQFF. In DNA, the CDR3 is TGTGCCAGCAGACGGACTAGCGGGGGGCTCTCCTACAATGAGCAGTTCTTC.

The CDR3 protein is CASSLANFRLRHYGYTF. Here the CDR3 DNA reads TGCGCCAGCAGCTTGGCGAACTTCAGACTCCGTCACTATGGCTACACCTTC. The rearrangement joins TRBV5-1 to TRBJ1-2; D gene ambiguous. The CDR3 runs to 17 residues. CDR1 SGHRS and CDR2 YFSETQ come from the germline V gene. The ends were cut back, 0 bases at V and 3 bases at J, with 18 bases in the middle.

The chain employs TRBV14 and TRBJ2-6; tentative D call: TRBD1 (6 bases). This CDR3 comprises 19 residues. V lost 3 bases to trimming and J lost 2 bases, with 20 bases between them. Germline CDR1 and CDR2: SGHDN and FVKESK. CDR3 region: CASSHWGQGRVAGANVLTF. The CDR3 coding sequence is TGTGCCAGCAGCCATTGGGGGCAGGGGAGAGTTGCTGGGGCCAACGTCCTGACTTTC.

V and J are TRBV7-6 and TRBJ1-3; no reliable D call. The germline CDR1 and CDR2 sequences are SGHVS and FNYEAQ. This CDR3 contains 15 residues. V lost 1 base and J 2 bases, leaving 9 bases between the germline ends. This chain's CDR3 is CASSLDSLTGNTIYF. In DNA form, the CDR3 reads TGTGCCAGCAGCTTAGATAGTTTAACTGGAAACACCATATATTTT.

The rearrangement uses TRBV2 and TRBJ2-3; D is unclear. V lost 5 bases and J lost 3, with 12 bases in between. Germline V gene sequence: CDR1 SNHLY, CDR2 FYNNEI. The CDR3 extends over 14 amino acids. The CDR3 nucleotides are TGTGCCAGCAGTCCGGGCCAGGCAACAGATACGCAGTATTTT. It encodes CASSPGQATDTQYF.

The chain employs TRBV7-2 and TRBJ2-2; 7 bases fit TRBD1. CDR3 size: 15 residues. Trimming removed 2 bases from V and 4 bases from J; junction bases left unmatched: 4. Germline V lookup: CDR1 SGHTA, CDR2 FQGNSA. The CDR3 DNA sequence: TGTGCCAGCAGCTTATTCGCAGGGGGCACCGGGGAGCTGTTTTTT. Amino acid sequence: CASSLFAGGTGELFF.

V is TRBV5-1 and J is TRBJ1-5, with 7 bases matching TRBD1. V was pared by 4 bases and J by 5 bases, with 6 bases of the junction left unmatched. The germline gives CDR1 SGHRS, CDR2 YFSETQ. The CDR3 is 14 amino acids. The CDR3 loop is CASSPDREDQPQHF. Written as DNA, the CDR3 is TGCGCCAGCAGCCCCGACAGGGAGGATCAGCCCCAGCATTTT.

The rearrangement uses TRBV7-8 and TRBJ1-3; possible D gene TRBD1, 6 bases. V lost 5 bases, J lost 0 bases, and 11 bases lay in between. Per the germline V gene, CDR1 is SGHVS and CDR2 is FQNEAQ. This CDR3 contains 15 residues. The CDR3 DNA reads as TGTGCCAGCAGCCCCCAGGGGAACTCTGGAAACACCATATATTTT. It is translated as CASSPQGNSGNTIYF.

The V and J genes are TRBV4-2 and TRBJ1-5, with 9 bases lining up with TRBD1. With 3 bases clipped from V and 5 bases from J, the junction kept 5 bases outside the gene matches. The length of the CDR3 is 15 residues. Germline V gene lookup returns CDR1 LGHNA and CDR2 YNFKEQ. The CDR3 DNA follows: TGTGCCAGCAGCCATGGTGGGACAGGGTATCAGCCCCAGCATTTT. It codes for CASSHGGTGYQPQHF.

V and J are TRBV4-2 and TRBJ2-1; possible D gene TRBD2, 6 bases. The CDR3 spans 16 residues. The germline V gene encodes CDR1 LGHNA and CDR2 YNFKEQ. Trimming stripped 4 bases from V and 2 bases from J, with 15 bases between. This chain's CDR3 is CASSPSEAGTYNEQFF. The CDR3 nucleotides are TGTGCCAGCAGCCCCAGCGAGGCGGGGACCTACAATGAGCAGTTCTTC.

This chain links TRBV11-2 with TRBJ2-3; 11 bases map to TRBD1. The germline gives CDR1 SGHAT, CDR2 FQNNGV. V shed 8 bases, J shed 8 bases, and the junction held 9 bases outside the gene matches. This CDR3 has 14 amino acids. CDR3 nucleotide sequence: TGTGCCAGCGGGGACAGGGGGGTGGTTGGTACGCAGTATTTT. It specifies CASGDRGVVGTQYF.

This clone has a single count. The CDR3 loop reads CASKERTDTQYF. The CDR3, as DNA: TGTGCCAGCAAGGAACGCACAGATACGCAGTATTTT. The rearrangement joins TRBV2 to TRBJ2-3; D gene uncertain. CDR1 is SNHLY, CDR2 FYNNEI, per germline. The V and J ends lost 7 bases and 1 base respectively, with 6 bases between them. This CDR3 spans 12 amino acids. Drawing the rest from reference TRBV2 and TRBJ2-3, the complete variable domain is EPEVTQTPSHQVTQMGQEVILRCVPISNHLYFYWYRQILGQKVEFLVSFYNNEISEKSEIFDDQFSVERPDGSNFTLKIRSTKLEDSAMYFCASKERTDTQYFGPGTRLTVL.